This entry features one TCR beta chain sequence. The antigen is undetermined. A much more abundant neighbour one base away suggests this may be a read error. This likely comes from a read error, as the CDR3 has no conserved phenylalanine or tryptophan at its end. RNA was extracted from bulk tissue without any cell sorting. This entry comes from a study of tumor and adjacent non-tumor tissue in lung cancer. For the study at large: Each sample yielded around 4.2 million productive TCRbeta reads on average.

Study conclusions and caveats: Compared with tumor, normal lung showed significantly lower TCR diversity.

Per the germline V gene, CDR1 is MNHEY and CDR2 is SVGEGT. This CDR3 has 15 amino acids. Trimming removed 0 bases at V and 1 base at J, with 6 bases between. TCRbeta libraries were built with three rounds of nested PCR, modified from ARM-PCR. TCRdb passed the multiplex PCR reads through MiXCR, listing each CDR3 protein once. Of over 110,000 distinct CDR3 sequences listed, around 60% are singletons. The J gene is TRBJ2-2, the V gene TRBV6-2 or TRBV6-3; TRBD2 is a possible D gene (5 bases). The source of this sequence is a man in his fifties or sixties with small cell lung cancer. Material for sequencing was lung tumor tissue. CDR3 loop: CASSYSAVNTGELFI. CDR3 DNA: TGTGCCAGCAGTTACTCAGCGGTGAACACCGGGGAGCTGTTTATT.